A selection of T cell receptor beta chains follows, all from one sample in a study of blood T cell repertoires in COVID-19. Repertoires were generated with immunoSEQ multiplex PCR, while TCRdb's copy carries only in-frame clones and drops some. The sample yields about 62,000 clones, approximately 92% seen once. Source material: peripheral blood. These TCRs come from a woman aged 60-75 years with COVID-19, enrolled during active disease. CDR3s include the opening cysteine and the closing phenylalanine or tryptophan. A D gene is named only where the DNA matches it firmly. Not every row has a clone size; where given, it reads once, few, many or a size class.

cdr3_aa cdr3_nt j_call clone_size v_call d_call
CASSPGQGAAGELFF TGTGCCAGCAGCCCGGGACAGGGGGCAGCAGGGGAGCTGTTTTTT TRBJ2-2 . TRBV3-1/TRBV3-2 TRBD1
CASSLTDRGFQETQYF TGTGCCAGCAGCTTAACAGACAGGGGGTTTCAAGAGACCCAGTACTTC TRBJ2-5 . TRBV7-9 TRBD1
CASAGYNEQYF TGTGCCAGCGCAGGGTACAACGAGCAGTACTTC TRBJ2-7 . TRBV2 .
CASSPLQRVAKNIQYF TGTGCCAGCAGCCCACTCCAACGGGTAGCCAAAAACATTCAGTACTTC TRBJ2-4 . TRBV11-1 .
CASSVYSPGNEQFF TGTGCCAGCAGCGTATACAGTCCGGGGAATGAGCAGTTCTTC TRBJ2-1 . TRBV9 .
CASSRQQFPRPQHF TGTGCCAGCAGTAGACAGCAGTTCCCAAGGCCCCAGCATTTT TRBJ1-5 . TRBV28 .
CASTGTGLGLAEAFF TGTGCCAGCACCGGGACAGGCCTAGGGTTGGCTGAAGCTTTCTTT TRBJ1-1 . TRBV7-9 TRBD1
CAWTGGSNQPQHF TGTGCCTGGACGGGAGGGAGCAATCAGCCCCAGCATTTT TRBJ1-5 once TRBV30 .
CASSRGLAGTDTQYF TGCGCCAGCAGCCGAGGACTAGCGGGCACAGATACGCAGTATTTT TRBJ2-3 . TRBV5-1 TRBD2
CASRQTPLAPTDTQYF TGTGCCAGCAGACAGACGCCCCTGGCCCCCACAGATACGCAGTATTTT TRBJ2-3 . TRBV7-2 .
CASSLMTSGRYNEQFF TGTGCCAGCAGCTTAATGACTAGCGGGCGTTACAATGAGCAGTTCTTC TRBJ2-1 . TRBV7-3 TRBD2
CASSYATANEKLFF TGTGCCAGCAGTTACGCGACAGCTAATGAAAAACTGTTTTTT TRBJ1-4 . TRBV6-5 .
CASRLAGANTGELFF TGTGCCAGCAGGTTAGCGGGAGCGAACACCGGGGAGCTGTTTTTT TRBJ2-2 . TRBV6-5 TRBD2
CASSFGTITYEQYF TGTGCCAGCAGCTTCGGGACAATAACCTACGAGCAGTACTTC TRBJ2-7 . TRBV5-6 .
CASSYRNTGELFF TGCGCCAGCAGCTATAGGAACACCGGGGAGCTGTTTTTT TRBJ2-2 . TRBV5-1 .
CARDSFNEQFF TGTGCCCGGGACAGTTTCAATGAGCAGTTCTTC TRBJ2-1 . TRBV30 TRBD1
CSVERASGGTEAFF TGCAGCGTTGAGAGGGCCTCGGGTGGCACTGAAGCTTTCTTT TRBJ1-1 . TRBV29-1 .
CASGLAGLGGEQFF TGTGCTAGCGGACTAGCGGGACTCGGGGGTGAGCAGTTCTTC TRBJ2-1 . TRBV19 TRBD2
CATSRDRGFGNTIYF TGTGCCACCAGCAGAGATCGGGGGTTCGGAAACACCATATATTTT TRBJ1-3 . TRBV15 .
CASSPAGGSAYEQYF TGCGCCAGCAGCCCAGCAGGGGGATCGGCATACGAGCAGTACTTC TRBJ2-7 . TRBV4-1 TRBD1
CAWSPTQGGGNTIYF TGTGCCTGGAGTCCAACACAGGGGGGTGGAAACACCATATATTTT TRBJ1-3 . TRBV30 TRBD1
CASSPGGATEAFF TGTGCCAGCAGTCCAGGGGGAGCCACTGAAGCTTTCTTT TRBJ1-1 . TRBV7-9 TRBD1
CASSPLRPGLNTEAFF TGTGCCAGCAGCCCACTCAGACCAGGGCTGAACACTGAAGCTTTCTTT TRBJ1-1 . TRBV7-2 .
CASSLVGTGFSPLHF TGTGCCAGCAGCTTAGTTGGGACAGGGTTTTCACCCCTCCACTTT TRBJ1-6 . TRBV11-2 TRBD1
CAWTLTGLLSPLHF TGTGCCTGGACCCTAACCGGGTTATTATCACCCCTCCACTTT TRBJ1-6 . TRBV30 .
CATSDPSAGGNEQFF TGTGCCACCAGTGATCCCTCAGCGGGAGGCAATGAGCAGTTCTTC TRBJ2-1 . TRBV24-1 TRBD2
CASTKYGQGENQPQHF TGTGCCAGCACCAAATATGGACAGGGAGAGAATCAGCCCCAGCATTTT TRBJ1-5 . TRBV28 TRBD1
CASSSRTGLDTGELFF TGTGCCAGCAGCTCTCGGACAGGGCTGGACACCGGGGAGCTGTTTTTT TRBJ2-2 . TRBV9 TRBD1
CASSARTGNQPQHF TGTGCCAGTAGTGCACGGACAGGGAATCAGCCCCAGCATTTT TRBJ1-5 . TRBV19 TRBD1
CASRRTSGSDEQFF TGTGCCAGCAGACGGACTAGCGGGAGCGATGAGCAGTTCTTC TRBJ2-1 . TRBV2 TRBD2
CASSLEGGQSYTF TGTGCCAGCAGCTTAGAGGGGGGACAGTCCTACACCTTC TRBJ1-2 . TRBV11-3 TRBD1
CASSYGTRRRTGELFF TGTGCCAGCAGTTATGGGACTCGGCGAAGGACCGGGGAGCTGTTTTTT TRBJ2-2 once TRBV27 .
CASGGDRVSYEQYF TGTGCCAGTGGTGGGGACAGGGTGTCCTACGAGCAGTACTTC TRBJ2-7 . TRBV5-5 TRBD1
CASSTEVNQPQHF TGTGCCAGCAGTACGGAGGTAAATCAGCCCCAGCATTTT TRBJ1-5 . TRBV6-6 .
CASSPEGDYNQPQHF TGTGCCAGCTCACCAGAAGGGGACTACAATCAGCCCCAGCATTTT TRBJ1-5 . TRBV18 .